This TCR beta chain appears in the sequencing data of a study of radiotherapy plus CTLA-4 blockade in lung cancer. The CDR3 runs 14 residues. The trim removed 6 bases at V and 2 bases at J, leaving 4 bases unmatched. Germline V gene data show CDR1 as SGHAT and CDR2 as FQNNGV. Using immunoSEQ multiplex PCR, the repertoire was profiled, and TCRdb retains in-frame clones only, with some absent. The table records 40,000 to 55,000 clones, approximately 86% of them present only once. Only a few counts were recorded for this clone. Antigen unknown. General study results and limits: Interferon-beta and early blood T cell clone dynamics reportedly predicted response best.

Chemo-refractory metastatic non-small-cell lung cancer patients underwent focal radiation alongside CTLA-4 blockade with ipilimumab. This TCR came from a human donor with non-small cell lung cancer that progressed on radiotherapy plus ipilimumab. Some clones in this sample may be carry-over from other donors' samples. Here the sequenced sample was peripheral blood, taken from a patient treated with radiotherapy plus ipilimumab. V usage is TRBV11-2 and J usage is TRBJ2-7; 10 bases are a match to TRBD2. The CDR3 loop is CASRPAGGPYEQYF. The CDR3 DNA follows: TGTGCCAGCAGGCCAGCGGGAGGGCCCTACGAGCAGTACTTC.